The 29 T cell receptor beta chains below were found in one sample sequenced in a study of response to subunit inactivated influenza vaccine. MiXCR was run by TCRdb on the RT-PCR reads, yielding one entry per CDR3 protein. The data contain around 760,000 distinct CDR3 sequences, approximately 15% of them seen just once; the ten biggest clones take up around 6.5%. This sample comprised PBMCs from blood, obtained 14 to 15 days before vaccination. The receptors were sampled from a man aged 50 to 60 who received an inactivated influenza vaccine.

The chain's CDR3 is CASSLGPGLYADTQYF. The DNA for the CDR3 is TGTGCCAGCAGCTTAGGCCCGGGCCTATACGCAGATACGCAGTATTTT. J is TRBJ2-3 and V is TRBV11-3; D ambiguous. The ends were cut back, 1 base at V and 4 bases at J, with 15 bases in the middle. CDR1 is SGHNT, CDR2 YENEEA, per germline. The CDR3 totals 16 residues.

This clonotype has a count of ten or more. The chain couples TRBV29-1 to TRBJ2-7; D is unresolved. Trimming removed 5 bases at V and 6 bases at J, with 20 bases between. The germline gives CDR1 SQVTM, CDR2 ANQGSEA. The CDR3 sequence is 14 residues long. CDR3 nucleotides: TGCAGCGTTAGGCTCCTCGGGTCCCCGGGCGAGCAGTACTTC. Translated: CSVRLLGSPGEQYF.

The chain has TRBV5-1 and TRBJ2-2; TRBD1 matches 8 bases. This CDR3 spans 15 amino acids. J lost 6 bases, V lost 4 bases, and 8 bases had no gene match. Per the germline V gene, CDR1 is SGHRS and CDR2 is YFSETQ. Here the CDR3 reads CASSNRQGSAGELFF. In DNA, the CDR3 is TGCGCCAGCAGCAACCGACAGGGGTCGGCCGGGGAGCTGTTTTTT.

This clonotype was observed a few times. The chain combines TRBV28 with TRBJ2-7; D unresolved. V gave up 5 bases and J gave up 0 bases, with 23 bases separating them. The CDR3 contains 18 residues. Germline V CDR1 and CDR2: MDHEN, SYDVKM. The CDR3 nucleotides read TGTGCCAGCAGTCCCACTACTAATCCGGGCCTGAGCTCCTACGAGCAGTACTTC. Translation gives CASSPTTNPGLSSYEQYF. Full variable domain (rest looked up from reference TRBV28 and TRBJ2-7): DVKVTQSSRYLVKRTGEKVFLECVQDMDHENMFWYRQDPGLGLRLIYFSYDVKMKEKGDIPEGYSVSREKKERFSLILESASTNQTSMYLCASSPTTNPGLSSYEQYFGPGTRLTVT.

The rearrangement joins TRBV5-6 to TRBJ2-3; no clear D gene. The CDR3 runs to 16 residues. Trimming removed 1 base from V and 1 base from J, with 13 bases in between. Looked up from germline, CDR1 is SGHDT and CDR2 is YYEEEE. The CDR3 sequence: CASSLMVRLGTDTQYF. As DNA, the CDR3 is TGTGCCAGCAGCTTGATGGTTAGGTTAGGCACAGATACGCAGTATTTT.

This clonotype was counted once. The V call is TRBV5-1, the J call TRBJ2-7; 8 nucleotides align to TRBD1. Trimming took 0 bases from V and 5 from J; bases not matched to a gene: 13. This CDR3 comprises 17 residues. Germline V gives CDR1 SGHRS, CDR2 YFSETQ. DNA of the CDR3: TGCGCCAGCAGCTTGGACCCTTTCCGAGACAGGGGCCACGAGCAGTACTTC. It specifies CASSLDPFRDRGHEQYF.

The chain carries TRBV5-1 and TRBJ2-5; a weak D match, TRBD2 (5 bases). Germline values: CDR1 SGHRS, CDR2 YFSETQ. Trimming took 4 bases from V and 4 from J, leaving 11 bases between them. This CDR3 region has 13 residues. The CDR3 DNA reads TGCGCCAGCAGCAGGGAGATGAGAGAGACCCAGTACTTC. It encodes CASSREMRETQYF.

The V and J genes are TRBV7-9 and TRBJ1-1; no clear D gene. The germline V gene encodes CDR1 SEHNR and CDR2 FQNEAQ (reference sequence). V shed 7 bases and J shed 7 bases, with 10 bases lying between them. CDR3 size: 11 residues. CDR3 amino acids: CASTPEGEAFF. CDR3 DNA: TGTGCCAGCACCCCTGAGGGTGAAGCTTTCTTT.

A remark on this clonotype: A read error may account for a junction end that differs from germline. The chain has TRBV20-1 and TRBJ2-7; TRBD1 aligns across 7 bases. Germline CDR1 is DFQATT and CDR2 is SNEGSKA (reference sequence). The CDR3 is 11 residues long. CDR3 loop: CSAREVGGELF. The CDR3 nucleotides read TGCAGTGCTAGAGAGGTAGGGGGCGAGTTGTTC.

This clonotype appeared a few times. The chain has TRBV20-1 and TRBJ1-1; a weak D match, TRBD1 (5 bases). The germline V gene encodes CDR1 DFQATT and CDR2 SNEGSKA (reference sequence). V dropped 1 base and J dropped 6 bases, with 12 bases sitting between them. The CDR3 has 13 residues. Here the CDR3 reads CSARVGAGSEAFF. CDR3 DNA: TGCAGTGCTAGAGTAGGGGCGGGTTCTGAAGCTTTCTTT.

This clonotype has more than one count but fewer than ten. V and J are TRBV4-1 and TRBJ1-5; D possibly corresponds to TRBD1 (5 bases). Between the trimmed V and J ends, which lost 2 bases and 1 base, there was a span of 9 bases. In germline, CDR1 is MGHRA, CDR2 YSYEKL. The CDR3 covers 15 residues. CDR3 region: CASSQSGASNQPQHF. The CDR3 region has the DNA TGCGCCAGCAGCCAAAGCGGGGCCAGCAATCAGCCCCAGCATTTT.

The V gene is TRBV4-1, the J gene TRBJ2-5; D call uncertain. Trimming pared 2 bases from V and 4 bases from J, leaving 17 bases between. There are 16 residues in the CDR3. Germline CDR1 is MGHRA and CDR2 is YSYEKL. CDR3 bases: TGCGCCAGCAGCCAACTCACGGCCCATTTTGGAGAGACCCAGTACTTC. As protein: CASSQLTAHFGETQYF.

In this sample, this clonotype turned up a few times. This sequence joins TRBV6-2 or TRBV6-3 and TRBJ1-6; D ambiguous. CDR3 size: 15 residues. Germline V CDR1 and CDR2: MNHEY, SVGEGT. Trimming cost V 6 bases and J 3 bases, with 12 bases left between them. This chain's CDR3 is CASSSGFHYNSPLHF. The DNA of the CDR3 is TGTGCCAGCAGCTCGGGGTTTCACTATAATTCACCCCTCCACTTT.

V gene TRBV9 combines with J gene TRBJ2-1; 8 bases line up with TRBD2. CDR3 length equals 17 residues. V was pared by 0 bases and J by 6 bases, with 11 bases of the junction left unmatched. Germline CDR1 reads SGDLS; CDR2 reads YYNGEE. CDR3: CASSVGLYSGSVNEQFF. In nucleotides, the CDR3 is TGTGCCAGCAGCGTAGGGTTATACAGCGGGAGTGTCAATGAGCAGTTCTTC.

This clonotype was seen at least ten times. The rearrangement links TRBV6-2 or TRBV6-3 to TRBJ2-4; 11 positions agree with TRBD2. Germline CDR1 is MNHEY and CDR2 is SVGEGT. The CDR3 totals 15 residues. The J segment lost 2 bases and the V segment lost 10 bases, leaving 7 bases of the junction unmatched. DNA of the CDR3: TGTGCCATCCTTAGCGGGGGGGCGTCCAAAAACATTCAGTACTTC. This gives the protein CAILSGGASKNIQYF.

The table lists this clonotype with a few counts. The rearrangement links TRBV6-5 to TRBJ2-1, with TRBD2 identical over 10 bases. The CDR3 contains 15 residues. The J segment lost 4 bases and the V segment lost 4 bases, leaving 4 bases of the junction unmatched. Germline CDR1 reads MNHEY; CDR2 reads SVGAGI. This chain's CDR3 is CASSSSGGRYNEQFF. DNA for the CDR3: TGTGCCAGCAGTTCTAGCGGGGGAAGATACAATGAGCAGTTCTTC.

The V and J genes are TRBV5-1 and TRBJ2-7; D perhaps matches TRBD1 (5 bases). Germline loops: CDR1 SGHRS, CDR2 YFSETQ. The CDR3 is made up of 18 amino acids. The germline V and J ends were trimmed by 2 bases and 7 bases, with 28 bases remaining between them. The DNA for the CDR3 is TGCGCCAGCAGCTTTGGTGGGGCTCATATGGCGGCTCAAGGGGAGCAGTACTTC. Protein sequence: CASSFGGAHMAAQGEQYF.

This clonotype turned up a few times. The chain couples TRBV7-2 to TRBJ1-4; 12 bases map to TRBD1. V trimming: 6 bases; J trimming: 8 bases; junction bases outside the gene matches: 4. This CDR3 is built from 14 residues. Germline CDR1 is SGHTA and CDR2 is FQGNSA. Here the CDR3 DNA reads TGTGCCAGCAGGAGGGACAGGGGGCGGGAAAAACTGTTTTTT. Amino acid sequence: CASRRDRGREKLFF.

V is TRBV5-6 and J is TRBJ2-5; no definite D call. The ends were cut back, 5 bases at V and 3 bases at J, with 17 bases in the middle. Looked up from germline, CDR1 is SGHDT and CDR2 is YYEEEE. This CDR3 comprises 15 residues. The CDR3, as DNA: TGTGCCAGCAGTCTCTCCGGGTACACCGAAGAGACCCAGTACTTC. Translating gives CASSLSGYTEETQYF.

This clonotype was detected only a few times. This chain uses TRBV24-1 with TRBJ2-7; D tentatively reads TRBD1 or TRBD2 (5 bases each). The CDR3 extends over 16 amino acids. The V and J ends lost 4 bases and 3 bases respectively, with 18 bases between them. The germline CDR1 and CDR2 sequences are KGHDR and SFDVKD. The CDR3 loop reads CATSDLGASGSYEQYF. CDR3 bases: TGTGCCACCAGTGACCTTGGGGCATCAGGGAGCTACGAGCAGTACTTC.

In this sample, this clonotype turned up once. Given a much more abundant clone one base away, this may be a read error. V is TRBV5-1 and J is TRBJ1-1; D is unresolved. This CDR3 spans 15 amino acids. Germline V lookup: CDR1 SGHRS, CDR2 YFSETQ. CDR3 sequence (DNA): TGCGCCTGCAGCTTCGTCGGAGGGCGGGACACTGAAGCTTTCTTT. Translated, it gives CACSFVGGRDTEAFF.

This clonotype was observed a handful of times. CDR3 sequence reads: CEPREGLPNTGELFF. The DNA for the CDR3 is TGTGAACCCAGGGAGGGGCTACCGAACACCGGGGAGCTGTTTTTT. The chain carries TRBV21-1 and TRBJ2-2; TRBD2, as called in the table, went unchecked against the DNA. TRBV21-1 is assigned pseudogene status. This CDR3 comprises 15 residues.

This clonotype was detected only a few times. V usage is TRBV28 and J usage is TRBJ2-7; either TRBD1 or TRBD2 may fit D (5 bases each). This CDR3 region has 15 residues. Per germline, CDR1 MDHEN and CDR2 SYDVKM. Between the trimmed V and J ends, which lost 5 bases and 5 bases, there was a span of 19 bases. CDR3 amino acids: CASSPPQRGFDEQYF. The CDR3 DNA sequence: TGTGCCAGCAGTCCCCCCCAGAGGGGATTCGACGAGCAGTACTTC. Drawing the rest from reference TRBV28 and TRBJ2-7, the complete variable domain is DVKVTQSSRYLVKRTGEKVFLECVQDMDHENMFWYRQDPGLGLRLIYFSYDVKMKEKGDIPEGYSVSREKKERFSLILESASTNQTSMYLCASSPPQRGFDEQYFGPGTRLTVT.

The chain employs TRBV7-2 and TRBJ2-6; D gene uncertain. Germline V gene sequence: CDR1 SGHTA, CDR2 FQGNSA. Trimming removed 0 bases at V and 0 bases at J, with 12 bases between. This CDR3 contains 18 residues. The CDR3 sequence: CASSLATWLGSGANVLTF. In DNA, the CDR3 is TGTGCCAGCAGCTTAGCGACATGGCTCGGCTCTGGGGCCAACGTCCTGACTTTC.

The chain carries TRBV10-3 and TRBJ1-1; 9 nucleotides align to TRBD1. The CDR3 loop spans 16 amino acids. Trimming cost V 0 bases and J 1 base; bases outside gene matches: 3. Germline values: CDR1 ENHRY, CDR2 SYGVKD. CDR3 loop: CAISESPTGGNTEAFF. The CDR3 nucleotides read TGTGCCATCAGTGAGTCGCCGACAGGGGGGAACACTGAAGCTTTCTTT.

This clonotype was observed a few times. The chain joins TRBV4-2 to TRBJ2-1, with D maybe TRBD1 (6 bases). The germline V and J ends were trimmed by 3 bases and 8 bases, with 14 bases remaining between them. The CDR3 covers 14 residues. From germline, CDR1 is LGHNA and CDR2 YNFKEQ. The CDR3 bases are TGTGCCAGCAGCCACCCGGACAGAAGGGATGAGCAGTTCTTC. Its protein is CASSHPDRRDEQFF.

The chain employs TRBV24-1 and TRBJ1-2, with D possibly matching TRBD1 (5 bases). CDR1 KGHDR and CDR2 SFDVKD come from the germline V gene. Trimming took 1 base from V and 7 from J, leaving 9 bases between them. This CDR3 region has 13 residues. The CDR3 is CATSDFNGAGYTF. CDR3 nucleotides: TGTGCCACCAGTGATTTTAACGGGGCTGGCTACACCTTC.

This clonotype was detected only a few times. This rearrangement joins TRBV13 to TRBJ2-5; D is perhaps TRBD2 (5 bases). CDR3 length equals 16 residues. Trimming shortened V by 1 base and J by 7 bases, and 19 bases separated the two germline ends. Germline V gene lookup returns CDR1 PRHDT and CDR2 FYEKMQ (reference sequence). As DNA, the CDR3 is TGTGCCAGCAGCTTAGTCGGAGACCAATCAAGCGGGACCCAGTACTTC. This encodes CASSLVGDQSSGTQYF.

This clonotype was seen a handful of times. V usage is TRBV7-2 and J usage is TRBJ2-3; D uncertain. Trimming left V 2 bases short and J 2 bases short, with 8 bases between. Germline CDR1 and CDR2: SGHTA and FQGNSA. The CDR3 contains 14 residues. The CDR3 protein is CASSLWVNTDTQYF. The DNA of the CDR3 is TGTGCCAGCAGCTTATGGGTCAACACAGATACGCAGTATTTT.